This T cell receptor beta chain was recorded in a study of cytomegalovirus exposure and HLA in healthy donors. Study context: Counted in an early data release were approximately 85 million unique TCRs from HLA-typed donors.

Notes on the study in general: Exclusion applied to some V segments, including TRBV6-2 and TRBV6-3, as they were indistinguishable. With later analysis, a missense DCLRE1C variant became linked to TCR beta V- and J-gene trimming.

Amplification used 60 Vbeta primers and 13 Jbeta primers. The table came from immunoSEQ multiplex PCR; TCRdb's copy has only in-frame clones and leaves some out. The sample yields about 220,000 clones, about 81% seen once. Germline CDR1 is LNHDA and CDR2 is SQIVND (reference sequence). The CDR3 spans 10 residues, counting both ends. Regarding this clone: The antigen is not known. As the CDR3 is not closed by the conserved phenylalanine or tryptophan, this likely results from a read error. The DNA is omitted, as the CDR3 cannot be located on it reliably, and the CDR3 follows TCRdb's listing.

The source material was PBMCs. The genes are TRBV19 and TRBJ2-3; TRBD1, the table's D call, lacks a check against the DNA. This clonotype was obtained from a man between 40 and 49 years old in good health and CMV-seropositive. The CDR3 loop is CASSIWVRQV.